Below are 8 T cell receptor beta chains sequenced from a single sample in a study of T cell changes during pregnancy in multiple sclerosis. This table comes from immunoSEQ multiplex PCR, and its TCRdb copy is limited to in-frame clones, with some not included. The repertoire holds tens of thousands of clones, with roughly 92% as singletons. This specimen consisted of peripheral blood, obtained in the third trimester of pregnancy. Receptors originate from a female donor in good health, enrolled as a control in a pregnancy study.

This chain connects TRBV7-9 to TRBJ1-1; 7 nucleotides align to TRBD1. The CDR3 loop spans 13 amino acids. Germline CDR1 and CDR2: SEHNR and FQNEAQ (reference sequence). Trimming at V came to 6 bases and at J to 8 bases, leaving 9 bases not matched to a gene. CDR3 DNA: TGTGCCAGCAGTCCCCGGGACAGCAGGGAAGCTTTCTTT. Translation gives CASSPRDSREAFF. The complete variable domain, with remaining parts taken from reference TRBV7-9 and TRBJ1-1, reads DTGVSQNPRHKITKRGQNVTFRCDPISEHNRLYWYRQTLGQGPEFLTYFQNEAQLEKSRLLSDRFSAERPKGSFSTLEIQRTEQGDSAMYLCASSPRDSREAFFGQGTRLTVV.

The rearrangement links TRBV28 to TRBJ2-1; D gene ambiguous. This CDR3 contains 11 residues. Trimming shortened V by 8 bases and J by 8 bases, and 10 bases separated the two germline ends. Germline V CDR1 and CDR2: MDHEN, SYDVKM. CDR3 residues: CASVAVDEQFF. The CDR3 nucleotides read TGTGCCAGCGTGGCAGTGGATGAGCAGTTCTTC.

The V gene is TRBV7-8, the J gene TRBJ2-1; D is perhaps TRBD2 (6 bases). Germline CDR1 is SGHVS and CDR2 is FQNEAQ. V shed 1 base and J shed 8 bases, with 15 bases lying between them. There are 15 residues in the CDR3. DNA of the CDR3: TGTGCCAGCAGCTTAGGAGGGACTGGGGCCGATGAGCAGTTCTTC. This codes for CASSLGGTGADEQFF.

CDR3 region: CASSLPRTGLSYEQYF. The CDR3 nucleotides read TGTGCCAGCAGTTTACCTAGGACAGGGCTCTCCTACGAGCAGTACTTC. V gene TRBV28 combines with J gene TRBJ2-7; the match to TRBD1 covers 8 bases. The V segment lost 2 bases and the J segment 0 bases; nucleotides outside the gene matches: 6. The CDR3 contains 16 residues. CDR1 and CDR2 (germline): MDHEN, SYDVKM.

The V call is TRBV7-9, the J call TRBJ2-3; TRBD1 matches 8 bases. This CDR3 contains 16 residues. Trimming cost V 5 bases and J 2 bases; bases outside gene matches: 9. Germline loops: CDR1 SEHNR, CDR2 FQNEAQ (reference sequence). CDR3 sequence: CASSHLQGAFTDTQYF. Written as DNA, the CDR3 is TGTGCCAGCAGCCACCTCCAGGGGGCATTCACAGATACGCAGTATTTT.

The chain recombines TRBV9 with TRBJ2-2, with 11 bases matching TRBD2. CDR1 is SGDLS and CDR2 is YYNGEE in the germline V gene. V was clipped by 2 bases and J by 4 bases; unmatched bases: 10. The CDR3 covers 18 residues. The CDR3 region is CASSVGPSGRTSTGELFF. For the CDR3, the DNA is TGTGCCAGCAGCGTGGGACCTAGCGGGAGGACGAGCACCGGGGAGCTGTTTTTT.

This rearrangement joins TRBV27 to TRBJ1-1; 11 bases map to TRBD1. The junction had 5 bases not matched to a gene; V was cut back by 5 bases and J by 0 bases. The CDR3 is 16 residues long. CDR1 and CDR2 (germline): MNHEY, SMNVEV (reference sequence). CDR3 in amino acids: CASSPGTGGLNTEAFF. The CDR3 DNA reads as TGTGCCAGCAGTCCCGGGACAGGGGGTTTGAACACTGAAGCTTTCTTT.

The chain carries TRBV19 and TRBJ1-6; D is uncertain. Trimming pared 5 bases from V and 7 bases from J, leaving 12 bases between. The CDR3 is 14 amino acids. Per the germline V gene, CDR1 is LNHDA and CDR2 is SQIVND (reference sequence). In DNA, the CDR3 is TGTGCCAGTAGTTCGGAGGTCCAAAATTCACCCCTCCACTTT. The encoded protein is CASSSEVQNSPLHF.